This TCR beta chain comes out of a study of shared clonotypes between healthy human individuals. This clone was observed a single time. With 4 bases clipped from V and 5 bases from J, the junction kept 5 bases outside the gene matches. CDR3 length: 13 amino acids. Germline V gene lookup returns CDR1 SGHVS and CDR2 FQNEAQ. Only in-frame clones appear in the TCRdb table, and some are missing; sequencing was by immunoSEQ multiplex PCR. The sample includes about 1.5 million clones, 95% to 99% of them seen just once. The chain couples TRBV7-8 to TRBJ2-7, with 7 bases lining up with TRBD1. The sequence derives from a man between 25 and 39 years old in good health. What was sequenced was naive CD4+ T cells sorted from blood. The sample's subset: CD45RA+ positively selected. The CDR3 sequence is CASSYDRANEQYF. The CDR3 bases are TGTGCCAGCAGCTACGACAGGGCAAACGAGCAGTACTTC.